The 4 T cell receptor beta chains given below trace back to one sample, sequenced in a study of tissue T cells after allogeneic stem cell transplantation. This table comes from immunoSEQ multiplex PCR, and its TCRdb copy is limited to in-frame clones, with some not included. The data contain approximately 1,100 clones, 50% of them seen just once; the ten biggest clones take up about 42%. Described time point: mouse harvest day 14 after allogeneic transplant. The graft held 10^6 splenic CD5+ T cells and 10^7 T-cell-depleted bone marrow cells. The sequenced sample consisted of spleen. These receptors were collected from a female BALB/c mouse given C57BL/6 T cells with graft-versus-host disease after an allogeneic hematopoietic cell transplant.

On this clone itself: Genes here carry mouse names. The read gets to within 1 residue of the CDR3 end, and the germline J gene fills in the rest. This sequence joins TRBV29 and TRBJ2-3, with D perhaps matching TRBD2 (7 bases). The V and J ends lost 3 bases and 2 bases respectively, with 9 bases between them. There are 14 residues in the CDR3. Germline values: CDR1 MSHET, CDR2 SYDVDS. The CDR3 loop is CASSFGGLAETLYF. CDR3 DNA, as far as it was read: TGTGCTAGCAGTTTTGGGGGGCTTGCAGAAACGCTGTAT.

Turning to this clone: The genes are named according to mouse. The CDR3 spells CASSSGTGIERLFF. The CDR3 bases that were read are TGTGCCAGCAGTTCCGGGACAGGGATCGAAAGATTATTT. The chain uses TRBV19 and TRBJ1-4; 9 bases match TRBD1. The read finishes 1 residue shy of the CDR3 end, and the germline J gene is used to complete it. The CDR3 has 14 amino acids. Germline lookup yields CDR1 FNHDT and CDR2 SITEND (reference sequence). The junction had 5 bases not matched to a gene; V was cut back by 4 bases and J by 7 bases.

This clone appeared a few times. The gene names given are mouse names. The observed sequence ends 1 residue before the CDR3 terminus, with the missing tail filled in from the germline J gene. The J gene is TRBJ1-3, the V gene TRBV13-3; D is uncertain. CDR3 length equals 15 residues. Trimming took off 2 bases at V and 0 bases at J, with 9 bases between the two ends. The V gene's germline CDR1 is NNHDY and CDR2 SYVADS. CDR3 bases read: TGTGCCAGCAGTGAACAAATCTTTTCTGGAAATACGCTCTAT. It yields the protein CASSEQIFSGNTLY. The entire CDR3 protein reads CASSEQIFSGNTLYF.

In regard to this clone: The listed genes are named as in mouse. The CDR3 region is CASSLNRGYEQYF. The sequenced CDR3 bases are TGTGCCAGCTCTCTAAACAGGGGGTATGAACAGTAC. This sequence joins TRBV12-1 and TRBJ2-7, with 8 bases that match TRBD1. Read coverage stops 1 residue before the CDR3 terminus; the germline J gene supplies the remainder. This CDR3 has 13 residues. V lost 1 base, J lost 4 bases, and 2 bases stayed unmatched. Germline CDR1 SGHSN, CDR2 HYEKVE.